The sequence of this TCR beta chain was determined in a study of circulating CD8 cells and anti-PD-1 response in melanoma. Study context: Of roughly 13 patients, seven got anti-PD-1 first and six had prior therapy.

Concerning this clonotype: Its antigen remains unknown. This is likely a read error, given that the CDR3 carries no conserved phenylalanine or tryptophan at its end.

Using about 15 ng of total RNA, TCR libraries were made with the QIAseq Immune Repertoire TCR panel. A single record per CDR3 protein comes from TCRdb applying MiXCR to the reads. The sample lists approximately 530 distinct CDR3 sequences; over 8.5% were seen once. V lost 8 bases and J lost 6; bases outside the gene matches: 10. CDR3 size: 15 residues. Looked up from germline, CDR1 is MDHEN and CDR2 is SYDVKM. Findings and limits, study-wide: DNEG was most diverse; TIGIT repertoires were least diverse. Under 7% of TRB clonotypes were shared between subsets at M1. Tumor reactivity was tested by peptide assays on expanded sorted subsets.

Four subsets defined by PD-1 and/or TIGIT were sorted from live CD3+CD8+TCRalphabeta+ cells. The chain combines TRBV28 with TRBJ1-5, with 10 bases matching TRBD1. The origin of this receptor is a human donor with melanoma. Specimen: CD8+ T cells from PBMCs, collected at baseline or after one month of anti-PD-1 therapy (not recorded which). Written as DNA, the CDR3 is TGTGCCAGCGGTTCTCCGGGACAGGGGCGTCAGCCCCAGCATTCT. The encoded protein is CASGSPGQGRQPQHS.